The clone carrying this T cell receptor beta chain has more than one count but fewer than ten. Cohorts were determined from participant-reported clinical history. Cohort 3 recovered donors had two negative PCRs, clearance, or symptom resolution. As handled by the study authors: Estimation of nucleated cell counts relied on the amplification of reference gene primers. Repertoires were generated with immunoSEQ multiplex PCR, while TCRdb's copy carries only in-frame clones and drops some. Clone size and the V and J calls come from that table; the DNA yielded D and trimming. Of some 160,000 clones in the sample, 84% were seen once. These data belong to a study of blood T cell repertoires in COVID-19. Study-level information: Nucleic acid was either cDNA or gDNA, and it came from T cells, B-cell-depleted T cells, or PBMCs.

The germline gives CDR1 SGHNT, CDR2 YENEEA. V lost 6 bases, J lost 7 bases, and 13 bases stayed unmatched. The CDR3 loop spans 16 amino acids. The material sequenced was PBMCs or T cells enriched from blood (not recorded which). The chain couples TRBV11-3 to TRBJ2-1; 9 bases line up with TRBD2. The TCR comes from a woman in her forties or fifties who had recovered from COVID-19. CDR3 sequence: CASSPRRGLAVNEQFF. CDR3 DNA: TGTGCCAGCAGTCCTAGAAGGGGACTAGCAGTTAATGAGCAGTTCTTC. Looking up the rest from reference TRBV11-3 and TRBJ2-1 gives the full variable domain: EAGVVQSPRYKIIEKKQPVAFWCNPISGHNTLYWYLQNLGQGPELLIRYENEEAVDDSQLPKDRFSAERLKGVDSTLKIQPAELGDSAVYLCASSPRRGLAVNEQFFGPGTRLTVL.